Listed below are T cell receptor beta chains from one sample, sequenced in a study of monozygotic twins with inflammatory bowel disease. TCRdb re-called the 5' RACE reads; one entry per CDR3 protein, DNA not given. The sample features 200,000 to 250,000 distinct CDR3 sequences, with under 8.5% in its top ten. Source material: blood. The receptors were gathered from a human donor with ulcerative colitis or Crohn's disease, or a healthy co-twin of an affected twin (not recorded which). The CDR3 runs from the conserved cysteine through the conserved F or W.

j_call v_call cdr3_aa
TRBJ1-3 TRBV6-1 CASRPLQNSGNTIYF
TRBJ1-2 TRBV4-2 CASSQGFGTGYDYGYTF
TRBJ1-2 TRBV29-1 CSTSGATSPYGYTF
TRBJ1-5 TRBV27 CASSPLPGQGHQPQHF
TRBJ1-4 TRBV27 CASRRQRTHNEKLFF
TRBJ1-5 TRBV19 CASKSLGQNSNQPQHF
TRBJ1-2 TRBV7-2 CASSLDRGGGYTF
TRBJ2-7 TRBV7-8 CASSVTSAGFPYEQYF
TRBJ2-7 TRBV5-5 CASSLVARSAYEQYF
TRBJ2-5 TRBV30 CAWSGLPRETQYF
TRBJ2-6 TRBV9 CASSVMGGAGANVLTF
TRBJ2-3 TRBV27 CASSGLSRPDTQYF
TRBJ1-1 TRBV30 CAWSVERTNTEAFF
TRBJ1-2 TRBV15 CATSRARTGLYGYTF
TRBJ2-1 TRBV6-2/TRBV6-3 CASSGAVGGEDEQFF
TRBJ1-5 TRBV2 CASGADSSNQPQHF
TRBJ2-5 TRBV7-2 CASSPRGGRELGQTQYF
TRBJ2-1 TRBV4-2 CASSQERASSYNEQFF
TRBJ2-7 TRBV7-9 CASSPERTYEQYF
TRBJ2-1 TRBV9 CASSVDPYNEQFF
TRBJ1-1 TRBV19 CASRVTGHGYTEAFF
TRBJ2-7 TRBV30 CAWAGTAKSYEQYF
TRBJ2-3 TRBV5-1 CASRRTGGYTDTQYF
TRBJ2-6 TRBV5-1 CASSPGSHSGANVLTF
TRBJ2-3 TRBV20-1 CSARIAGEADTQYF
TRBJ2-1 TRBV20-1 CSARVAAGGEEQFF
TRBJ1-3 TRBV20-1 CSASSGVGNTIYF
TRBJ1-3 TRBV7-9 CASSSRGFGNTIYF
TRBJ1-5 TRBV19 CASTPGDRGRNQPQHF
TRBJ2-3 TRBV4-3 CASSQMDGKFPGEQYF
TRBJ2-3 TRBV18 CASSPSVRDTQYF
TRBJ1-6 TRBV28 CASSLSNPGSSPLHF
TRBJ1-1 TRBV7-2 CASSLSGLTNTGAFF
TRBJ2-7 TRBV7-6 CASSLSSGSDEQYF
TRBJ2-6 TRBV20-1 CSAPRQGGAGANVLTF
TRBJ2-1 TRBV5-1 CASSPGETSRSVALF
TRBJ2-7 TRBV18 CASSPPNTPYEQYF
TRBJ2-5 TRBV4-1 CASSQEGGTGGKETQYF
TRBJ1-2 TRBV5-5 CASSGQLANYGYTF
TRBJ2-3 TRBV6-2/TRBV6-3 CASSTPGLATRGGTDTQYF
TRBJ1-2 TRBV15 CATSRGGTGASINYGYTF
TRBJ2-7 TRBV20-1 CSARGQAYEQYF
TRBJ1-1 TRBV4-1 CASTTLVNGGTEAFF
TRBJ1-5 TRBV2 CASSDDLNQPQHF
TRBJ2-4 TRBV12-3/TRBV12-4 CASAGRGNIQYF
TRBJ1-2 TRBV3-1 CASSRGQGTFGYTF
TRBJ2-3 TRBV4-2 CASSQEPRSTDTQYF
TRBJ2-1 TRBV18 CASSPPISIGNEQFF
TRBJ2-1 TRBV5-1 CASSLESPYNEQFF
TRBJ1-1 TRBV6-6 CASSYGGENTEAFF
TRBJ2-3 TRBV5-1 CASGSRDTSTDTQYF
TRBJ2-5 TRBV20-1 CSATQGVVETQYF
TRBJ2-5 TRBV3-1 CASSKAQGAGQETQYF
TRBJ2-3 TRBV6-5 CASSSDRGGSDTQYF
TRBJ1-4 TRBV3-1 CASSFRDGFTRKLFF